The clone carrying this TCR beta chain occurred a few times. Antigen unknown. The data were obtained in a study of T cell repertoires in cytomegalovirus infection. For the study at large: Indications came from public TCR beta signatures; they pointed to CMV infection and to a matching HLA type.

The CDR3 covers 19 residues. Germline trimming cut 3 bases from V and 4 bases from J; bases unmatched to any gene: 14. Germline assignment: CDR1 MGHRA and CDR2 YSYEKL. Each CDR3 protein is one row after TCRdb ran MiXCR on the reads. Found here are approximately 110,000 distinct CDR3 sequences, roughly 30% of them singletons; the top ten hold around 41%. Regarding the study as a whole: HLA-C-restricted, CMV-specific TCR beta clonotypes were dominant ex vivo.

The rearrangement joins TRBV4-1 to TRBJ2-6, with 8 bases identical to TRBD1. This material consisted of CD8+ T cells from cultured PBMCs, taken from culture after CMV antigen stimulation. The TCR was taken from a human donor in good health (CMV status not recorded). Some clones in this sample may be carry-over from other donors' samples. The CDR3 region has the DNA TGCGCCAGCAGCCACCTAGACAGGGGAGGCGTTAGGGGGGCCAACGTCCTGACTTTC. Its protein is CASSHLDRGGVRGANVLTF.